This T cell receptor (beta chain) was recorded in a study of blood T cell repertoires in COVID-19. The overall study: Researchers got acute and convalescent COVID-19 samples from the United States, Italy and Spain.

Per the study methods: Nucleated cell number was recorded as an estimate derived from reference gene primer amplification. Data came from immunoSEQ multiplex PCR; TCRdb stores just in-frame clones and leaves some out. V, J and clone size derive from that table, while D and trimming were established from the DNA sequence. This table holds fewer than 25,000 clones, nearly 90% found once. The source is a human donor in a cohort sampled during active COVID-19. The donor label of this sample is uncertain. The specimen was peripheral blood.

The CDR3 protein is CASSLADRFMNTEAFF. CDR3 DNA: TGTGCCAGCAGTTTAGCCGACAGGTTCATGAACACTGAAGCTTTCTTT. The J gene is TRBJ1-1, the V gene TRBV28, with D possibly TRBD1 on 6 matching bases. The CDR3 is 16 amino acids. Trimming took 2 bases from V and 0 from J, leaving 13 bases between them. Germline CDR1 reads MDHEN; CDR2 reads SYDVKM.